Here is one T cell receptor (beta chain) with its context. A read error is possible here, since a much larger clone lies one base away. CDR3 size: 14 residues. Looked up from germline, CDR1 is DFQATT and CDR2 is SNEGSKA (reference sequence). The ends lost 6 bases at V and 7 bases at J; junction bases unmatched: 11. The sample comes from a study of blood T cells in healthy people across ages. Overall study context: Capture via template switching afforded approximately one barcoded beta molecule per two T cells.

Together with a sample-barcoded 5' primer, a J-beta primer mix was included in a second PCR lasting about 7 to 12 cycles. A template-switch adaptor containing 12 random nucleotides labeled each cDNA molecule. Via MiXCR, TCRdb re-called the 5' RACE reads, giving one row per CDR3 protein. Of more than 800,000 distinct CDR3 sequences in the sample, around 30% were seen once. This receptor was obtained from a woman older than 75 in good health. The sample consisted of blood. The V gene is TRBV20-1, the J gene TRBJ2-7; the match to TRBD2 covers 11 bases. The CDR3 region is CSATTGTSGNEQYF. CDR3 coding DNA: TGCAGTGCAACAACCGGGACTAGCGGAAATGAGCAGTACTTC.